The following is a T cell receptor beta chain sequence with its context. Its binding antigen is unknown. No much larger clonotype is one base removed from it; base qualities were not supplied. Library generation was performed with PCR. The instrument was an Illumina HiSeq 2500. TCR library preparation used molecular barcoding, with unique molecular identifiers applied to normalize quantification of the TCRbeta repertoire. The public reads were quality trimmed at Q25 with fastp and then assembled into clones with MiXCR by TCRdb, keeping productive beta chains. All rows with the same CDR3 protein become a single entry with the most common DNA and genes. The sample table shows about 540,000 distinct CDR3 sequences, and approximately 20% are seen once. 2.5% to 4% of the sample is held by the ten biggest clonotypes. This sample was taken from a study of T-cell reconstitution after alpha-beta-depleted transplantation in children (TCRdb year 2016). As for the study more broadly: Using TCR repertoire profiling, the study quantitatively followed how T-cell immune reconstitution unfolded in children after TCRalphabeta/CD19-depleted allogeneic hematopoietic cell transplantation.

The sequencing used PBMCs from the stem cell graft donor, collected from the stem cell graft. The clonotype was recovered from a human donor who donated a stem cell graft to a child with acute lymphoblastic leukemia.

The CDR3 protein: CASSLTVGRPQETQYF. The bases read TGTGCCAGCAGCTTGACGGTGGGGCGGCCACAAGAGACCCAGTACTTC. The sequence links TRBV7-2 to TRBJ2-5; matching of 5 bases hints at TRBD1 as the D gene. Reading the germline V gene gives CDR1 SGHTA and CDR2 FQGNSA. The CDR3 spans 16 residues, from the cysteine through the phenylalanine. CDR3 DNA is the only sequence kept; it has 48 bases, read in frame from the first base. V drops 3 bases and J drops 2 bases, leaving 16 bases in between.